The text below deals with one TCR beta chain. Researchers ran the PCR with 60 Vbeta and 13 Jbeta primers. Produced via immunoSEQ multiplex PCR; TCRdb's table is partial and in-frame only. The table lists fewer than 250,000 clones, roughly 80% of them singletons. These data come from a study of cytomegalovirus exposure and HLA in healthy donors. Overall study: Of the donors genotyped, 300 to 500 in all, 80% to 85% fell in the Caucasian-associated ancestry cluster.

Germline CDR1 SGHRS, CDR2 YFSETQ. The CDR3 runs 16 residues. Trimming shortened V by 0 bases and J by 5 bases, and 17 bases separated the two germline ends. Material for sequencing was PBMCs. This receptor was obtained from a male donor in good health and CMV-seropositive. This sequence joins TRBV5-1 and TRBJ2-5; D perhaps matches TRBD2 (5 bases). The CDR3 protein is CASSLGVLGEGETQYF. CDR3 sequence (DNA): TGCGCCAGCAGCTTGGGGGTTTTGGGAGAAGGGGAGACCCAGTACTTC.